The 29 T cell receptor beta chains given below trace back to one sample, sequenced in a study of shared clonotypes between healthy human individuals. Sequencing was performed with immunoSEQ multiplex PCR; in TCRdb, only in-frame clones are kept and a portion is missing. The sample lists 100,000 to 120,000 clones, roughly 70% occurring once. Sequenced: memory CD8+ T cells sorted from blood. Subset meaning: CD45RO+ cells pooled with CCR7-negative TemRA cells. The receptor source for this set is a woman aged 30 to 39 in good health.

V usage is TRBV5-1 and J usage is TRBJ1-3, with D maybe TRBD1 (5 bases). The CDR3 length is 14 residues. Trimming took 4 bases from V and 2 from J, leaving 10 bases between them. Germline CDR1 SGHRS, CDR2 YFSETQ. The CDR3, as DNA: TGCGCCAGCAGCGGCTGGGGGGCTGGAAACACCATATATTTT. Amino acid sequence: CASSGWGAGNTIYF. The variable domain in full, completed from reference TRBV5-1 and TRBJ1-3, reads KAGVTQTPRYLIKTRGQQVTLSCSPISGHRSVSWYQQTPGQGLQFLFEYFSETQRNKGNFPGRFSGRQFSNSRSEMNVSTLELGDSALYLCASSGWGAGNTIYFGEGSWLTVV.

V and J are TRBV28 and TRBJ2-7; either TRBD1 or TRBD2 may fit D (6 bases each). CDR1 MDHEN and CDR2 SYDVKM come from the germline V gene. This CDR3 is 12 amino acids long. Trimming shortened V by 8 bases and J by 4 bases, and 12 bases separated the two germline ends. The DNA of the CDR3 is TGTGCCAGCCAAACGGGGGCATACGAGCAGTACTTC. Protein sequence: CASQTGAYEQYF.

V usage is TRBV7-6 and J usage is TRBJ2-7; D is tentatively TRBD1 or TRBD2 (5 bases each). This CDR3 is 14 amino acids long. V was pared by 5 bases and J by 2 bases, with 13 bases between. In germline, CDR1 is SGHVS, CDR2 FNYEAQ. The CDR3 nucleotides read TGTGCCAGCAGCGACCGGGACGGCCCCTACGAGCAGTACTTC. Encoded protein: CASSDRDGPYEQYF.

The genes are TRBV27 and TRBJ2-2; TRBD1 aligns across 8 bases. The CDR3 loop spans 17 amino acids. The V gene's germline CDR1 is MNHEY and CDR2 SMNVEV (reference sequence). Germline trimming cut 2 bases from V and 5 bases from J; bases unmatched to any gene: 10. CDR3 nucleotides: TGTGCCAGCAGTTTAATCCCTGGACAGGGTCGAACCGGGGAGCTGTTTTTT. The encoded protein is CASSLIPGQGRTGELFF.

V usage is TRBV28 and J usage is TRBJ1-5; D call uncertain. The CDR3 length is 14 residues. Trimming removed 7 bases at V and 3 bases at J, with 13 bases between. CDR1 and CDR2 (germline): MDHEN, SYDVKM. CDR3 in amino acids: CASIEAGPNQPQHF. The CDR3 coding sequence is TGTGCCAGCATCGAGGCGGGCCCCAATCAGCCCCAGCATTTT.

This clone was counted many times. Here the CDR3 reads CASSRGGSGGDTQYF. In DNA form, the CDR3 reads TGTGCCAGCTCTCGCGGCGGGAGCGGCGGAGATACGCAGTATTTT. The chain links TRBV11-3 to TRBJ2-3, with TRBD2 matching 7 bases. Germline V gene sequence: CDR1 SGHNT, CDR2 YENEEA. V lost 8 bases to trimming and J lost 5 bases; unmatched junction nucleotides: 13. The CDR3 consists of 15 residues.

The rearrangement links TRBV4-2 to TRBJ2-3; 10 bases are shared with TRBD2. Germline loops: CDR1 LGHNA, CDR2 YNFKEQ. The CDR3 is made up of 18 amino acids. J gave up 0 bases and V 0 bases, and 6 bases lay outside the gene matches. CDR3 DNA sequence: TGTGCCAGCAGCCAAGATCTAGCGGGAGTGATTAGCACAGATACGCAGTATTTT. Encoded protein: CASSQDLAGVISTDTQYF.

The CDR3 reads CAIRGSAGGPVNEQFF. In nucleotides, the CDR3 is TGTGCCATCAGGGGGAGTGCGGGAGGGCCAGTGAATGAGCAGTTCTTC. This chain links TRBV10-3 with TRBJ2-1; 9 bases agree with TRBD2. The germline CDR1 and CDR2 sequences are ENHRY and SYGVKD. The J segment lost 7 bases and the V segment lost 6 bases, leaving 13 bases of the junction unmatched. The CDR3 sequence is 16 residues long.

In this sample, this clone turned up many times. V is TRBV19 and J is TRBJ1-1; 12 nucleotides match TRBD1. CDR3 size: 14 residues. CDR1 is LNHDA and CDR2 is SQIVND in the germline V gene (reference sequence). V was pared by 8 bases and J by 3 bases, with 4 bases of the junction left unmatched. CDR3 in amino acids: CASGTGGMYTEAFF. CDR3 coding DNA: TGTGCCAGTGGGACAGGGGGCATGTACACTGAAGCTTTCTTT.

This clone came up many times. This chain uses TRBV5-1 with TRBJ2-7; 7 bases match TRBD1. The ends lost 0 bases at V and 2 bases at J; junction bases unmatched: 8. The CDR3 spans 16 residues. In germline, CDR1 is SGHRS, CDR2 YFSETQ. The CDR3 is CASSLVGGELAYEQYF. DNA for the CDR3: TGCGCCAGCAGCTTGGTAGGGGGCGAGTTGGCCTACGAGCAGTACTTC.

The rearrangement joins TRBV5-1 to TRBJ2-3; the D is unclear. Trimming took off 6 bases at V and 1 base at J, with 12 bases between the two ends. CDR3 size: 14 residues. From germline, CDR1 is SGHRS and CDR2 YFSETQ. In DNA, the CDR3 is TGCGCCAGCATGGCAGCGAGCGGCACAGATACGCAGTATTTT. This codes for CASMAASGTDTQYF.

Of note for this clone: The same CDR3 arises from other DNA sequences in this sample as well. The J gene is TRBJ2-5, the V gene TRBV27; unclear D gene. The end of the DNA is better explained by TRBJ2-7, so the J call may be wrong. Germline lookup yields CDR1 MNHEY and CDR2 SMNVEV (reference sequence). CDR3 size: 13 residues. CDR3 nucleotides: TGTGCCAGCAGTCCTTCCTCCCCCTACGAGCAGTACTTC. Encoded protein: CASSPSSPYEQYF.

This clone was picked up many times. The chain carries TRBV15 and TRBJ1-4; D is possibly TRBD1 (5 bases). The CDR3 consists of 15 residues. Germline V CDR1 and CDR2: LNHNV, YYDKDF (reference sequence). V was pared by 5 bases and J by 5 bases, with 15 bases between. The CDR3 loop reads CATSFERGTNEKLFF. CDR3 DNA: TGTGCCACCAGCTTCGAGCGGGGGACCAATGAAAAACTGTTTTTT. Full variable domain (outside the CDR3, taken from reference TRBV15 and TRBJ1-4): DAMVIQNPRYQVTQFGKPVTLSCSQTLNHNVMYWYQQKSSQAPKLLFHYYDKDFNNEADTPDNFQSRRPNTSFCFLDIRSPGLGDTAMYLCATSFERGTNEKLFFGSGTQLSVL.

This clone was observed a few times. This may be a read error: a much more frequent sequence differs by one nucleotide. This CDR3 is also generated by other DNA sequences in the sample. V is TRBV5-6 and J is TRBJ1-5; 7 bases map to TRBD1. This CDR3 spans 15 amino acids. V shed 0 bases, J shed 4 bases, and the junction held 4 bases outside the gene matches. Per germline, CDR1 SGHDT and CDR2 YYEEEE. CDR3 in DNA: TGTGCCAGCAGCTTGGGGGCAGGGGGGAATCAGCCCCAGCATTTT. This codes for CASSLGAGGNQPQHF. The full variable domain, completed using reference TRBV5-6 and TRBJ1-5, is DAGVTQSPTHLIKTRGQQVTLRCSPKSGHDTVSWYQQALGQGPQFIFQYYEEEERQRGNFPDRFSGHQFPNYSSELNVNALLLGDSALYLCASSLGAGGNQPQHFGDGTRLSIL.

V and J are TRBV2 and TRBJ2-3, with D possibly TRBD1 on 6 matching bases. V was clipped by 6 bases and J by 5 bases, with 12 bases between them. The CDR3 loop spans 13 amino acids. From germline, CDR1 is SNHLY and CDR2 FYNNEI. CDR3 DNA sequence: TGTGCCAGCAGACAGGGCTGGAGAGATACGCAGTATTTT. Translating it yields CASRQGWRDTQYF.

This clone was counted only a few times. The chain has TRBV25-1 and TRBJ2-5; D is possibly TRBD1 (6 bases). The CDR3 runs to 14 residues. V gave up 5 bases and J gave up 5 bases, with 15 bases separating them. Germline CDR1 is MGHDK and CDR2 is SYGVNS. CDR3 loop: CASSITGQGETQYF. CDR3 coding DNA: TGTGCCAGCAGTATAACAGGGCAAGGGGAGACCCAGTACTTC.

The genes are TRBV4-1 and TRBJ2-7; D gene ambiguous. The CDR3 sequence is 13 residues long. Germline values: CDR1 MGHRA, CDR2 YSYEKL. Trimming took off 6 bases at V and 3 bases at J, with 12 bases between the two ends. The CDR3, as DNA: TGCGCCAGCAGTACCAGCGAAAACTACGAGCAGTACTTC. It is translated as CASSTSENYEQYF.

The chain combines TRBV6-9 with TRBJ2-6; D unclear. From germline, CDR1 is MNHGY and CDR2 SVAAGI. The ends were cut back, 5 bases at V and 5 bases at J, with 22 bases in the middle. The CDR3 loop spans 18 amino acids. CDR3 amino acids: CASSAAMLRQSRANVLTF. CDR3 DNA sequence: TGTGCCAGCAGTGCTGCGATGCTACGACAAAGTCGGGCCAACGTCCTGACTTTC.

The chain combines TRBV27 with TRBJ1-2, with TRBD1 identical over 7 bases. J was trimmed by 5 bases and V by 5 bases; bases with no gene match: 5. In germline, CDR1 is MNHEY, CDR2 SMNVEV (reference sequence). The CDR3 totals 13 residues. This CDR3 is CASSIQGMYGYTF. CDR3 sequence (DNA): TGTGCCAGCAGTATACAGGGGATGTATGGCTACACCTTC.

This clone was seen only once. V usage is TRBV2 and J usage is TRBJ2-5; D call uncertain. The germline gives CDR1 SNHLY, CDR2 FYNNEI. The CDR3 is 13 amino acids. The germline V and J ends were trimmed by 3 bases and 4 bases, with 9 bases remaining between them. This CDR3 reads CASSDSELETQYF. The CDR3 nucleotides read TGTGCCAGCAGTGATTCAGAACTAGAGACCCAGTACTTC.

This clone has just one count. The chain joins TRBV10-3 to TRBJ1-4; 10 bases match TRBD1. Trimming removed 2 bases from V and 5 bases from J; junction bases left unmatched: 8. CDR1 is ENHRY, CDR2 SYGVKD, per germline. The CDR3 contains 17 residues. CDR3 loop: CAISEPTRDRGNEKLFF. Written as DNA, the CDR3 is TGTGCCATCAGTGAGCCTACCCGGGACAGGGGCAATGAAAAACTGTTTTTT.

This clone came up many times. This sequence joins TRBV2 and TRBJ1-5, with 7 bases lining up with TRBD1. Germline V CDR1 and CDR2: SNHLY, FYNNEI. The CDR3 is made up of 15 amino acids. Unmatched junction bases numbered 6, after V lost 4 bases and J lost 3 bases. This CDR3 is CASSGQGWDNQPQHF. The CDR3, as DNA: TGTGCCAGCAGTGGACAGGGTTGGGACAATCAGCCCCAGCATTTT.

The V call is TRBV30, the J call TRBJ1-3, with D uncertain. V lost 0 bases to trimming and J lost 3 bases, with 12 bases between them. This CDR3 is 15 amino acids long. The germline gives CDR1 GTSNPN, CDR2 SVGIG (reference sequence). The CDR3 DNA is TGTGCCTGGAGTGTAATGGACTGGGATGGAAACACCATATATTTT. Translated: CAWSVMDWDGNTIYF. Full variable domain (rest looked up from reference TRBV30 and TRBJ1-3): SQTIHQWPATLVQPVGSPLSLECTVEGTSNPNLYWYRQAAGRGLQLLFYSVGIGQISSEVPQNLSASRPQDRQFILSSKKLLLSDSGFYLCAWSVMDWDGNTIYFGEGSWLTVV.

The rearrangement joins TRBV28 to TRBJ2-1, with 8 bases aligning to TRBD2. CDR1 MDHEN and CDR2 SYDVKM come from the germline V gene. V shed 5 bases and J 8 bases; nucleotides not matched to a gene: 11. This CDR3 region has 15 residues. The CDR3: CASSPPGTSFYEQFF. The CDR3 bases are TGTGCCAGCAGTCCTCCCGGGACTAGTTTCTATGAGCAGTTCTTC.

The rearrangement links TRBV4-1 to TRBJ2-5, with 8 bases identical to TRBD2. The J call is doubtful: the DNA matches TRBJ2-7 better. Germline CDR1 and CDR2: MGHRA and YSYEKL. This CDR3 comprises 14 residues. As DNA, the CDR3 is TGCGCCAGCAGCCTTAGCGGGGCTTACTACGAGCAGTACTTC. Its protein product is CASSLSGAYYEQYF.

The CDR3 reads CASSLEPTGLHEQYF. The CDR3, as DNA: TGTGCCAGCAGCTTAGAGCCAACAGGGCTCCACGAGCAGTACTTC. The V call is TRBV7-9, the J call TRBJ2-7; TRBD1 is a possible D gene (6 bases). Germline V lookup: CDR1 SEHNR, CDR2 FQNEAQ (reference sequence). This CDR3 has 15 amino acids. With 1 base removed from V and 5 bases from J, the gap between germline ends came to 15 bases. Full variable domain (missing parts from reference TRBV7-9 and TRBJ2-7): DTGVSQNPRHKITKRGQNVTFRCDPISEHNRLYWYRQTLGQGPEFLTYFQNEAQLEKSRLLSDRFSAERPKGSFSTLEIQRTEQGDSAMYLCASSLEPTGLHEQYFGPGTRLTVT.

This clone was observed a few times. The chain uses TRBV15 and TRBJ2-5; D may correspond to TRBD1 or TRBD2 (5 bases each). The J call is doubtful: the DNA matches TRBJ2-7 better. CDR1 is LNHNV and CDR2 is YYDKDF in the germline V gene (reference sequence). The CDR3 runs 15 residues. In DNA form, the CDR3 reads TGTGCCACCAGCAGAGAGGTTGAGGGGTCCTACGAGCAGTACTTC. Residues: CATSREVEGSYEQYF.

The rearrangement joins TRBV14 to TRBJ2-1; 10 nucleotides align to TRBD2. The CDR3 has 15 residues. V lost 4 bases to trimming and J lost 2 bases; unmatched junction nucleotides: 2. The germline V gene encodes CDR1 SGHDN and CDR2 FVKESK. Here the CDR3 reads CASSLLAGPYNEQFF. CDR3 sequence (DNA): TGTGCCAGCAGCCTACTAGCGGGGCCCTACAATGAGCAGTTCTTC.

The chain couples TRBV19 to TRBJ2-7; D perhaps matches TRBD1 (5 bases). Looked up from germline, CDR1 is LNHDA and CDR2 is SQIVND (reference sequence). The V gene lost 5 bases and the J gene lost 2 bases, with 16 bases spanning the gap. This CDR3 has 15 residues. CDR3 loop: CASSVVWTSPYEQYF. DNA for the CDR3: TGTGCCAGTAGTGTCGTTTGGACATCTCCCTACGAGCAGTACTTC.